What follows describes a single TCR beta chain. V lost 7 bases to trimming and J lost 4 bases; unmatched junction nucleotides: 10. Germline CDR1 reads MNHNS; CDR2 reads SASEGT. CDR3 length equals 15 residues. This specimen belongs to a study of blood T cell repertoires in COVID-19. Produced via immunoSEQ multiplex PCR; TCRdb's table is partial and in-frame only. The sample comprises 350,000 to 400,000 clones, about nine tenths of which are singletons, and 1.5% to 2% rests with the top ten. This clonotype originated in a woman in her twenties or thirties who had recovered from COVID-19. The sample was PBMCs or T cells enriched from blood (not recorded which). The V call is TRBV6-1, the J call TRBJ2-7; TRBD2 matches at 10 bases. CDR3 bases: TGTGCCAGCACCCCAAGCGGGAGGGTAGCTTACGAGCAGTACTTC. As protein: CASTPSGRVAYEQYF.